The rows below give T cell receptor beta chains drawn from one sample of a study of blood T cell repertoires in COVID-19. Libraries were prepared by immunoSEQ multiplex PCR; TCRdb keeps only in-frame clonotypes and omits some of them. Counted here are 100,000 or so clones, approximately 86% occurring once; the ten biggest clones make up 10% to 15%. The source material was peripheral blood. The receptors come from a man aged 45 to 65 with active or convalescent COVID-19. The CDR3 runs from the conserved cysteine through the conserved F or W. A D gene is named only where the DNA matches it firmly. Expanded clones are given a class, and other clones once, few, many or no size at all.

TRBV7-8	TRBJ1-1	-	TRBD1	TGTGCCAGCAGCTATGGACAGGACTACACTGAAGCTTTCTTT	CASSYGQDYTEAFF
TRBV18	TRBJ1-1	-	-	TGTGCCAGCTCACTAAAGGAGGCGAGTGAAGCTTTCTTT	CASSLKEASEAFF
TRBV10-3	TRBJ2-5	once	-	TGTGCCATCTCCACGCAGGGAGGACAAGAGACCCAGTACTTC	CAISTQGGQETQYF
TRBV7-8	TRBJ2-7	-	TRBD2	TGTGCCAGCAGCGCGACTAGCGGGCAGTACGAGCAGTACTTC	CASSATSGQYEQYF
TRBV24-1	TRBJ2-5	-	-	TGTGCCACCAGTGAGAGGGACTCCCCCCAGTACTTC	CATSERDSPQYF
TRBV9	TRBJ2-7	-	TRBD2	TGTGCCAGCAGCGTAGGACTAGCTGGATACGAGCAGTACTTC	CASSVGLAGYEQYF
TRBV28	TRBJ1-1	-	-	TGTGCCAGCAGTTTAGGCTTCACTGAAGCTTTCTTT	CASSLGFTEAFF
TRBV5-6	TRBJ2-7	-	-	TGTGCCAGCAGCTTGTCAGGGGTTACCTACGAGCAGTACTTC	CASSLSGVTYEQYF
TRBV7-9	TRBJ1-4	once	-	TGTGCCAGCAGCCGCGCAGGGCCGGGCACCGCTAATGAAAAACTGTTTTTT	CASSRAGPGTANEKLFF
TRBV4-2	TRBJ2-3	-	TRBD2	TGTGCCAGCAGCTACGGGACTAGCGAGACAGATACGCAGTATTTT	CASSYGTSETDTQYF
TRBV29-1	TRBJ2-1	-	TRBD2	TGCAGCGTCATTAGCGGGGTGCCCTACAATGAGCAGTTCTTC	CSVISGVPYNEQFF
TRBV7-8	TRBJ2-3	-	-	TGTGCCAGCAGCCAGAACAGGGTTGGAACAGATACGCAGTATTTT	CASSQNRVGTDTQYF
TRBV19	TRBJ2-5	-	TRBD2	TGTGCCAGTATAGGCGGGAGCCTAGGCCAAGAGACCCAGTACTTC	CASIGGSLGQETQYF
TRBV7-3	TRBJ2-7	-	-	TGTGCCAGCAGCTTCAACGGGGACGAGCAGTACTTC	CASSFNGDEQYF
TRBV30	TRBJ2-1	-	-	TGTGCCTGGAGTCGGGATTCCTACAATGAGCAGTTCTTC	CAWSRDSYNEQFF
TRBV6-5	TRBJ1-1	-	TRBD1	TGTGCCAGCAGTTACTCCGGTAGGGACAGGGCGGGAACTTTCTTT	CASSYSGRDRAGTFF
TRBV5-1	TRBJ1-2	-	TRBD1	TGCGCCAGCAGCCGTGCGGGGACAGGGGCAATCTATGGCTACACCTTC	CASSRAGTGAIYGYTF
TRBV12-3/TRBV12-4	TRBJ1-1	-	-	TGTGCCAGCCTACGGAGGGGGGGTTTGGCTTTCTTT	CASLRRGGLAFF
TRBV7-9	TRBJ2-7	few	-	TGTGCCAGCAGCTTAGGGCAGGGAGGCGAGCAGTACTTC	CASSLGQGGEQYF
TRBV6-6	TRBJ1-2	-	-	TGTGCCAGCAGTCGATCAGGAGCCAATGGCTACACCTTC	CASSRSGANGYTF
TRBV7-3	TRBJ2-3	-	TRBD2	TGTGCCAGCAGCTCGGGACTAGCCACAGATACGCAGTATTTT	CASSSGLATDTQYF
TRBV5-1	TRBJ1-1	-	-	TGCGCCAGCAGCGTGGGTCTTGAGGGCGCTGAAGCTTTCTTT	CASSVGLEGAEAFF
TRBV3-1/TRBV3-2	TRBJ2-7	once	TRBD1	TGTGCCAGCAGCCCGGGACAGGGGGGCTACGAGCAGTACTTC	CASSPGQGGYEQYF
TRBV7-2	TRBJ1-1	-	-	TGTGCCAGCAGCAAAGGTACTAGCGGGACTGAAGCTTTCTTT	CASSKGTSGTEAFF